This is a list of T cell receptor beta chains from one sample in a study of blood T cell repertoires in COVID-19. Here immunoSEQ multiplex PCR was the method, and the copy in TCRdb shows in-frame clones only, minus some. This table has under 200,000 clones, approximately 80% appearing once. Sequencing was done on a sample of peripheral blood. Source of these receptors: an elderly woman with active or convalescent COVID-19. The CDR3 runs from the conserved cysteine through the conserved F or W. Fields, in order: J gene, V gene, clone size, D gene, CDR3 length, CDR3 DNA, CDR3 protein. D genes are given only for firm matches. Size tells how often a clone was seen (once, few, many) or the class of an expanded clone, and some rows leave it out.

TRBJ1-6 TRBV9 - TRBD1 18 TGTGCCAGCAGCGTAGCGCGGGAGCGGACAGGGCAGGATTCACCCCTCCACTTT CASSVARERTGQDSPLHF
TRBJ2-7 TRBV7-2 few TRBD1 15 TGTGCCAGCAGCTTAGGGGACAGGACCTCCTACGAGCAGTACTTC CASSLGDRTSYEQYF
TRBJ2-7 TRBV6-2/TRBV6-3 few TRBD2 14 TGTGCCAGCAGTTGGGAGGGAAGCTCCTACGAGCAGTACTTC CASSWEGSSYEQYF
TRBJ2-1 TRBV10-3 - TRBD2 18 TGTGCCATCAGTGAGAGGGTGCTAGCGGGGGGGCCGGACAATGAGCAGTTCTTC CAISERVLAGGPDNEQFF
TRBJ2-7 TRBV20-1 - - 11 TGCAGTGCTAGAGATCCCCCCTTCGAGTACTTC CSARDPPFEYF
TRBJ2-7 TRBV18 - - 15 TGTGCCAGCTCACCAAAAGGGGGTGTATCCTACGAGCAGTACTTC CASSPKGGVSYEQYF
TRBJ1-1 TRBV10-1 - - 14 TGCGCCAGCAGCCCCGGGACAACGAACACTGAAGCTTTCTTT CASSPGTTNTEAFF
TRBJ2-7 TRBV14 - TRBD1 12 TGTGCCAGCAGCCAAGATAGGCAGGGGGTTTACTTC CASSQDRQGVYF
TRBJ1-2 TRBV19 - - 13 TGTGCCAGTATGGGGCAGCCGCTCTATGGCTACACCTTC CASMGQPLYGYTF
TRBJ1-1 TRBV7-9 - TRBD1 17 TGTGCCAGCAGCTTAAGTCTCGCGGCCAGGGGGACCCCTGAAGCTTTCTTT CASSLSLAARGTPEAFF
TRBJ2-7 TRBV20-1 - - 10 TGCAGTGCTGCCCGGGGCGAGCAGTACTTC CSAARGEQYF
TRBJ2-1 TRBV4-2 - - 14 TGTGCCAGCAGCCCGCTCGGGGGATACAATGAGCAGTTCTTC CASSPLGGYNEQFF
TRBJ1-2 TRBV18 - - 17 TGTGCCAGCTCACCACCGGGCCGTTTGGGGGGGTACTATGGCTACACCTTC CASSPPGRLGGYYGYTF
TRBJ1-2 TRBV2 - - 15 TGTGCCAGCAGTGAAAGAGGAGTCAGGGGAGAAGGCTACACCTTC CASSERGVRGEGYTF
TRBJ2-7 TRBV7-9 - TRBD1 14 TGTGCCAGCAGCAGGGGACAGGGGTTCTACGAGCAGTACTTC CASSRGQGFYEQYF
TRBJ2-5 TRBV10-2 once TRBD2 15 TGCGCCAGCAGTGTCAGGGGGGCGGGGGGGGAGACCCAGTACTTC CASSVRGAGGETQYF
TRBJ1-3 TRBV5-1 - TRBD1 17 TGCGCCAGCAGCTACTGGACAGGCCGGAACTCTGGAAACACCATATATTTT CASSYWTGRNSGNTIYF
TRBJ1-2 TRBV5-4 - - 14 TGTGCCAGCAGGTCCGGGGGGGGCCAAGGCGGCTACACCTTC CASRSGGGQGGYTF
TRBJ2-3 TRBV10-1 - TRBD2 16 TGCGCCAGCAGTCCCAGGGAGGGTAAGTCTTCAGATACGCAGTATTTT CASSPREGKSSDTQYF
TRBJ1-1 TRBV18 - - 14 TGTGCCAGCTCATCGACAGGCACGAACACTGAAGCTTTCTTT CASSSTGTNTEAFF
TRBJ1-2 TRBV6-5 few TRBD1 13 TGTGCCAGCAGCCGGGACAGTAACTATGGCTACACCTTC CASSRDSNYGYTF
TRBJ1-6 TRBV2 - TRBD1 14 TGTGCCAGCAGTGGACAGGGGGCGGGTTCACCCCTCCACTTT CASSGQGAGSPLHF
TRBJ2-3 TRBV12-3/TRBV12-4 - TRBD2 13 TGTGCCAGCGGTGGACTAGCGGGCTCCCAGGAGTATTTT CASGGLAGSQEYF
TRBJ1-1 TRBV2 - TRBD1 13 TGTGCCAGCAGCGGGACAGCGCCCACTGAAGCTTTCTTT CASSGTAPTEAFF
TRBJ1-4 TRBV6-6 - - 15 TGTGCCAGCAGTTACTCAATAGGGGCTTCCGAAAAACTGTTTTTT CASSYSIGASEKLFF
TRBJ2-2 TRBV7-2 - TRBD2 16 TGTGCCAGCAGCTCCCAGGGAGGGGAGCACACCGGGGAGCTGTTTTTT CASSSQGGEHTGELFF
TRBJ1-1 TRBV29-1 - - 12 TGCAGCGTTGATTCAGGGGAATTCCAAGCTTTCTTT CSVDSGEFQAFF
TRBJ1-1 TRBV5-1 - TRBD1 15 TGCGCCAGCGGCGAATCGGGACAGCTAAACACTGAAGCTTTCTTT CASGESGQLNTEAFF
TRBJ1-6 TRBV3-1/TRBV3-2 once - 15 TGTGCCAGCAGCCGACAACAGGGCCCCAATTCACCCCTCCACTTT CASSRQQGPNSPLHF
TRBJ1-3 TRBV4-2 - TRBD1 18 TGTGCCAGCAGCCAGCCCCTCCAAACAGGGGCCTCTGGAAACACCATATATTTT CASSQPLQTGASGNTIYF
TRBJ2-3 TRBV6-4 - TRBD2 16 TGTGCCAGCAGCCCGTCTAGCGGACAAATCACAGATACGCAGTATTTT CASSPSSGQITDTQYF
TRBJ2-3 TRBV24-1 - - 15 TGTGCCACCAGTGATTTAAGGGAGAGCACAGATACGCAGTATTTT CATSDLRESTDTQYF
TRBJ2-7 TRBV12-2 - - 16 TGTGCAAGTCGCTGCCTGGGGACAGGGGTGCCCTACGAGCAGTACTTC CASRCLGTGVPYEQYF
TRBJ1-5 TRBV10-3 - - 15 TGTGCCAGCCACCCCGGGGAATATAGCAATCAGCCCCAGCATTTT CASHPGEYSNQPQHF
TRBJ1-3 TRBV19 - - 19 TGTGCCAGTAGTGCGCCGGGACAAGGACCACGGCCCTCTGGAAACACCATATATTTT CASSAPGQGPRPSGNTIYF
TRBJ1-5 TRBV11-3 - - 13 TGTGCCAGCAGCCCAGCGGAGGGACAGCCCCAGCATTTT CASSPAEGQPQHF
TRBJ1-5 TRBV12-3/TRBV12-4 once - 12 TGTGCCAGCAGTACAGGTTATCAGCCCCAGCATTTT CASSTGYQPQHF
TRBJ2-5 TRBV6-2/TRBV6-3 - TRBD2 16 TGTGCCAGCAGTCGTTATACGGGACTACAACAAGAGACCCAGTACTTC CASSRYTGLQQETQYF